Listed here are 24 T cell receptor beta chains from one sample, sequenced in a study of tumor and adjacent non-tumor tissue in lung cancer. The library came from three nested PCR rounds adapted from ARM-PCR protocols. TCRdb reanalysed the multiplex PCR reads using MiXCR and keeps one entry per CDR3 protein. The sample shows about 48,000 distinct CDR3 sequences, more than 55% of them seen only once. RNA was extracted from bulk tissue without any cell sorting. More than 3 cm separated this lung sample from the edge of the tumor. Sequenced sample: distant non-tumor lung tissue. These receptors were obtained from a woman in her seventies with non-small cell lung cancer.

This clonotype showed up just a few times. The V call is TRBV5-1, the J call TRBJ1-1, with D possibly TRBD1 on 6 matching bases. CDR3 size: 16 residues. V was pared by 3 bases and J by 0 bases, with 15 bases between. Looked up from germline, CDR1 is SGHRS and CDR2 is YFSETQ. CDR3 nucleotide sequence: TGCGCCAGCAGCTACCCTCTTGGGGGGCTGAACACTGAAGCTTTCTTT. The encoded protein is CASSYPLGGLNTEAFF. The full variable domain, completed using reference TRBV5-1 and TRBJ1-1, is KAGVTQTPRYLIKTRGQQVTLSCSPISGHRSVSWYQQTPGQGLQFLFEYFSETQRNKGNFPGRFSGRQFSNSRSEMNVSTLELGDSALYLCASSYPLGGLNTEAFFGQGTRLTVV.

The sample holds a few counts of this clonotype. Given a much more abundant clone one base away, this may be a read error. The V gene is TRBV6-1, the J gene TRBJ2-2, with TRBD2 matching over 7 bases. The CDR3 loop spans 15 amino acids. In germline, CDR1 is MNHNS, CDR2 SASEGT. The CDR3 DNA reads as TGTGCCAGCAGTGTACAGACGGGGGTCGGCGGGGGGCTGTTTTTT. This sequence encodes CASSVQTGVGGGLFF.

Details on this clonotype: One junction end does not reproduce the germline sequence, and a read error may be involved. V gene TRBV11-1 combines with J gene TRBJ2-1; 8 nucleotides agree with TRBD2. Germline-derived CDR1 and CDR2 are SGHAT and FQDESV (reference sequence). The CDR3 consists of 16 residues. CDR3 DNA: TGTGCCAGCGGCTTAGTCCTAGCGGGCCTGTATAATGAGCAGTTCTTC. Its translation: CASGLVLAGLYNEQFF.

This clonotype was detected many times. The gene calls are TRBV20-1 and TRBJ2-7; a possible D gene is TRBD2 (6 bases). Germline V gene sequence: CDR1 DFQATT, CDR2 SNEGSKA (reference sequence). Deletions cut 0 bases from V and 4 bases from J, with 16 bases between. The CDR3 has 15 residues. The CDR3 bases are TGCAGTGCTAGAGATCGCAAGCGGGCCTTATACGAGCAGTACTTC. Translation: CSARDRKRALYEQYF.

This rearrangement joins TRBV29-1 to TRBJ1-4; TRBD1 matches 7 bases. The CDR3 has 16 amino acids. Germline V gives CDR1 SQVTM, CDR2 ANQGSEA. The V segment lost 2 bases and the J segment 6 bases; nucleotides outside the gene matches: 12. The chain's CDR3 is CSVETFQAGGDEKLFF. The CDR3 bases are TGCAGCGTTGAAACGTTTCAGGCAGGGGGTGATGAAAAACTGTTTTTT. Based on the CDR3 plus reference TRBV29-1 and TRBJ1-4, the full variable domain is SAVISQKPSRDICQRGTSLTIQCQVDSQVTMMFWYRQQPGQSLTLIATANQGSEATYESGFVIDKFPISRPNLTFSTLTVSNMSPEDSSIYLCSVETFQAGGDEKLFFGSGTQLSVL.

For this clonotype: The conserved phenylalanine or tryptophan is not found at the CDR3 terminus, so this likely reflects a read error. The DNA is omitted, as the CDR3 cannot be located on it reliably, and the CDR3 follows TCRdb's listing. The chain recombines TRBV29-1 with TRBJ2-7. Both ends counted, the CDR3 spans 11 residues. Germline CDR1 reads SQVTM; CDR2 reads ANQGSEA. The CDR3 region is CSVESESEQYI.

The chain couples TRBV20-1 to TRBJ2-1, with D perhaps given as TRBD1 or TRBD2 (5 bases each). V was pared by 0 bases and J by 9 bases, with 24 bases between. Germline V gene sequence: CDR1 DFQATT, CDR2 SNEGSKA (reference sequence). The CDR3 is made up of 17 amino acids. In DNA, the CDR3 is TGCAGTGCTAGAGAGACGGCCGGGACCGCTGGCCCCAGTGAGCAGTTCTTC. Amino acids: CSARETAGTAGPSEQFF.

CDR3 coding DNA: TGCAGCGTCCGAAGGGGGCAGGGAGAGACCCAGTACTTC. The encoded protein is CSVRRGQGETQYF. The J gene is TRBJ2-5, the V gene TRBV29-1, with 7 nucleotides matching TRBD1. Germline lookup yields CDR1 SQVTM and CDR2 ANQGSEA. There are 13 residues in the CDR3. V lost 6 bases to trimming and J lost 4 bases; unmatched junction nucleotides: 8.

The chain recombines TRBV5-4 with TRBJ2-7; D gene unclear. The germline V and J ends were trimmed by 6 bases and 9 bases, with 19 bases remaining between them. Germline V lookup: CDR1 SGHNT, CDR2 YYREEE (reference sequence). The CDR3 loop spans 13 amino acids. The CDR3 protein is CASNSELGNRQYF. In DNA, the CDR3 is TGTGCCAGCAACAGCGAACTGGGAAACAGGCAGTACTTC.

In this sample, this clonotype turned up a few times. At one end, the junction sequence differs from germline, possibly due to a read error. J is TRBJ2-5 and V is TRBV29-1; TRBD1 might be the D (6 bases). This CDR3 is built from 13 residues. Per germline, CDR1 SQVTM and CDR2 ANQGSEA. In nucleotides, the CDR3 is TGCAGCACTGACCCAGGGGTGCAAGAGACCCAGTGCTTC. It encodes CSTDPGVQETQCF. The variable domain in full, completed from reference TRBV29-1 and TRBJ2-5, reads SAVISQKPSRDICQRGTSLTIQCQVDSQVTMMFWYRQQPGQSLTLIATANQGSEATYESGFVIDKFPISRPNLTFSTLTVSNMSPEDSSIYLCSTDPGVQETQCFGPGTRLLVL.

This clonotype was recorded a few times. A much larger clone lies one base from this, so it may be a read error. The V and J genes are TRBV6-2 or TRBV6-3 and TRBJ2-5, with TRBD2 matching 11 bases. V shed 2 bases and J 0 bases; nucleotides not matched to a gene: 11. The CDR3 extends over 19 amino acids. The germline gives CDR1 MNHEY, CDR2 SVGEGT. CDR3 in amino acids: CASSYRGLAGQTHQETQYF. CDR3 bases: TGTGCCAGCAGTTACCGCGGACTAGCGGGTCAAACACACCAAGAGACCCAGTACTTC.

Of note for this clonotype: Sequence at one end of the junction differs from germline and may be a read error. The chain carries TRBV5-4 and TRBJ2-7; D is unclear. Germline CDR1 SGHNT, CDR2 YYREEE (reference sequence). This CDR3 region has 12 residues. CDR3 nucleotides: TGTGCCATCAGCCGCGACCCCTACGAGCAGTACTTC. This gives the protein CAISRDPYEQYF.

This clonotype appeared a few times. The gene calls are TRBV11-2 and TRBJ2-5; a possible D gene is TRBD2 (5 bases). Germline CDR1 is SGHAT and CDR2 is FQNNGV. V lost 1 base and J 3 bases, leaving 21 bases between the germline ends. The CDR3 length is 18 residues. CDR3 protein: CASSLARLALGKKETQYF. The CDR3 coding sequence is TGTGCCAGCAGCTTAGCGAGGCTAGCCCTGGGAAAAAAAGAGACCCAGTACTTC.

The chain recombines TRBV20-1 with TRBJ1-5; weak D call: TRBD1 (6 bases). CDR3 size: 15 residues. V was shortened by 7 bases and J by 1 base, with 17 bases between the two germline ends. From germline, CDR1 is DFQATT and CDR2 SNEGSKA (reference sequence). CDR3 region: CSVQAGGWSNQPQHF. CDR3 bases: TGCAGTGTCCAGGCGGGGGGCTGGAGCAATCAGCCCCAGCATTTT.

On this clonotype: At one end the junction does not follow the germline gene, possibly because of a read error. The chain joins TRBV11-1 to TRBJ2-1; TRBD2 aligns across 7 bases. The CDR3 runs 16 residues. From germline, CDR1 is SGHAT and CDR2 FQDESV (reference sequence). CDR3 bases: TGTGCCAGCAGTTTAGCCTTAGCGGGCCTGTACTATGAGCAGTTCTTC. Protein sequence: CASSLALAGLYYEQFF.

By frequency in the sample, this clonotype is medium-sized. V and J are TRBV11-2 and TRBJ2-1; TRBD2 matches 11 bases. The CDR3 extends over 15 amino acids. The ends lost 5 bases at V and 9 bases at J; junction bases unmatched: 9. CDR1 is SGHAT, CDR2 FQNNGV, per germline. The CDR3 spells CASSRTSGTSGEQFF. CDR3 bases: TGTGCCAGCAGCAGGACATCCGGGACTAGCGGTGAGCAGTTCTTC.

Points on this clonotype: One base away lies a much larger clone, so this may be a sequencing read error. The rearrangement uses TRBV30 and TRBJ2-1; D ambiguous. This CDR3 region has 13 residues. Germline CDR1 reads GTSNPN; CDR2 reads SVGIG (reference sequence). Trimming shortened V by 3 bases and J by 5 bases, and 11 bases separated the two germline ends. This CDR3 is CAWRIRPNNEQFF. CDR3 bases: TGTGCCTGGAGAATCAGGCCCAACAATGAGCAGTTCTTC. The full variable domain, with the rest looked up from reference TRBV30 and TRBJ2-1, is SQTIHQWPATLVQPVGSPLSLECTVEGTSNPNLYWYRQAAGRGLQLLFYSVGIGQISSEVPQNLSASRPQDRQFILSSKKLLLSDSGFYLCAWRIRPNNEQFFGPGTRLTVL.

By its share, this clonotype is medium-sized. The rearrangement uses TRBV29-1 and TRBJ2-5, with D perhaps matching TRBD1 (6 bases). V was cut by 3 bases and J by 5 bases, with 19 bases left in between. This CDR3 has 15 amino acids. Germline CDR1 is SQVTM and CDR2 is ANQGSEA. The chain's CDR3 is CSVDLVRGGLETQYF. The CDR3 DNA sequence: TGCAGCGTTGATCTCGTTAGAGGGGGTCTGGAGACCCAGTACTTC.

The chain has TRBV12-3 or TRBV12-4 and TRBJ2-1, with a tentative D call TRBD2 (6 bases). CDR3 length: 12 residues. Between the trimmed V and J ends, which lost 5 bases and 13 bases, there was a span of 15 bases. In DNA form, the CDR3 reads TGTGCCAGCAGTCCCGGGGGTAATGGTCAGTTCTTC. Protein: CASSPGGNGQFF.

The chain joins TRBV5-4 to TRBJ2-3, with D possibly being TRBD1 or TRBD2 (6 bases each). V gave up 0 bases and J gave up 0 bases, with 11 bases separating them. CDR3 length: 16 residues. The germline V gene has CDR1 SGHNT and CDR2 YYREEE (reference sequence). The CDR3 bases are TGTGCCAGCAGCTTGGCGGGGGACACTAGCACAGATACGCAGTATTTT. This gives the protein CASSLAGDTSTDTQYF.

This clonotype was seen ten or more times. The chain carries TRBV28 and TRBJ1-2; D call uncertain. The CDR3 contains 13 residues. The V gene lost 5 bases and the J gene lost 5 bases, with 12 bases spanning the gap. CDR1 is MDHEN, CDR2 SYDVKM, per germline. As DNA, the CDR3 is TGTGCCAGCAGTGAAGGTGTCAGGTATGGCTACACCTTC. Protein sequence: CASSEGVRYGYTF.

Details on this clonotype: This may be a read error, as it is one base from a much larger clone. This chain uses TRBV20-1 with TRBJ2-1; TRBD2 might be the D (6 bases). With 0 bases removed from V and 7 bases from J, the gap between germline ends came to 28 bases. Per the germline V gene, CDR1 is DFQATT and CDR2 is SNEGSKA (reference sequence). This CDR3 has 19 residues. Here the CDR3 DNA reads TGCAGTGCTAGAGATCTTCCGTACTACGGGACTGCCGAGGCGAATGAGCAGTTCTTC. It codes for CSARDLPYYGTAEANEQFF.

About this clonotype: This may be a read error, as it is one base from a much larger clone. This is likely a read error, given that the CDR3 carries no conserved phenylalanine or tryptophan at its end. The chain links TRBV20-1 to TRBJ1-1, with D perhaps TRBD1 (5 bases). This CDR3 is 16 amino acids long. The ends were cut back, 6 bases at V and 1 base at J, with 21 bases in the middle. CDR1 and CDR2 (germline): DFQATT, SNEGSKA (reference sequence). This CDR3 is CSATSWGTGRNTEAFL. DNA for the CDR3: TGCAGTGCCACTTCATGGGGGACCGGGCGGAACACTGAAGCTTTCCTT.

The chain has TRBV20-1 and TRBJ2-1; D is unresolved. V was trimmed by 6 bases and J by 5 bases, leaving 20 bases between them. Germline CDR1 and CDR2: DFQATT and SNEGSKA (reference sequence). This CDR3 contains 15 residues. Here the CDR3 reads CSARSSESAHNEQFF. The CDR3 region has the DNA TGCAGTGCACGGAGCAGCGAGAGTGCCCACAATGAGCAGTTCTTC.